This TCR beta chain was identified in a study of cytomegalovirus exposure and HLA in healthy donors. On the study more broadly: Previous work identified 95 million to 140 million unique TCR beta sequences from about 179 million T cells.

Study-level points and caveats: Researchers left out some V segments, among them TRBV6-2 and TRBV6-3, as indistinguishable. It was reportedly the case that the classifier diagnosed cytomegalovirus status with high specificity and sensitivity.

Germline V lookup: CDR1 SQVTM, CDR2 ANQGSEA. Trimming shortened V by 4 bases and J by 0 bases, and 9 bases separated the two germline ends. There are 14 residues in the CDR3. Primers: 60 Vbeta forward and 13 Jbeta reverse. Generated by immunoSEQ multiplex PCR, the TCRdb table keeps only in-frame clones and is missing some. The table lists 90,000 to 100,000 clones, about 80% of them singletons. On this clone itself: What it recognizes is unknown.

Sequenced: PBMCs. The chain links TRBV29-1 to TRBJ2-2; D is possibly TRBD1 (5 bases). The sequence was collected from a man in his forties in good health and CMV-seropositive. CDR3 sequence: CSVAKGSNTGELFF. The CDR3 bases are TGCAGCGTTGCAAAGGGGTCGAACACCGGGGAGCTGTTTTTT.